These 14 T cell receptor beta chains were sequenced from one sample in a study of cytomegalovirus exposure and HLA in healthy donors. PCR used 60 Vbeta primers and 13 Jbeta primers. Data came from immunoSEQ multiplex PCR; TCRdb stores just in-frame clones and leaves some out. The sample shows tens of thousands of clones, roughly 80% of them seen only once. Sequencing was done on a sample of PBMCs. These receptors were collected from a young woman in good health and CMV-seronegative.

The chain couples TRBV19 to TRBJ1-5; possibly TRBD1 for D (5 bases). Germline V gene lookup returns CDR1 LNHDA and CDR2 SQIVND (reference sequence). The CDR3 extends over 14 amino acids. With 6 bases removed from V and 0 bases from J, the gap between germline ends came to 9 bases. The CDR3 DNA follows: TGTGCCAGTAGCCCGACAGTTAGCAATCAGCCCCAGCATTTT. Protein sequence: CASSPTVSNQPQHF. Full variable domain (outside the CDR3, taken from reference TRBV19 and TRBJ1-5): DGGITQSPKYLFRKEGQNVTLSCEQNLNHDAMYWYRQDPGQGLRLIYYSQIVNDFQKGDIAEGYSVSREKKESFPLTVTSAQKNPTAFYLCASSPTVSNQPQHFGDGTRLSIL.

By frequency in the sample, this clone is medium-sized. The chain couples TRBV6-6 to TRBJ1-5, with 11 positions matching TRBD1. Germline loops: CDR1 MNHNY, CDR2 SVGAGI (reference sequence). CDR3 size: 14 residues. J lost 5 bases, V lost 9 bases, and 6 bases had no gene match. The chain's CDR3 is CASGTGGFHQPQHF. The CDR3 DNA reads as TGTGCCAGTGGGACAGGGGGTTTCCATCAGCCCCAGCATTTT.

The chain uses TRBV7-9 and TRBJ1-2, with D perhaps matching TRBD1 (5 bases). The germline gives CDR1 SEHNR, CDR2 FQNEAQ (reference sequence). This CDR3 region has 14 residues. With 1 base removed from V and 4 bases from J, the gap between germline ends came to 10 bases. The CDR3 region has the DNA TGTGCCAGCAGCTTAGGTGACAGACTCTATGGCTACACCTTC. This translates into CASSLGDRLYGYTF.

The chain uses TRBV2 and TRBJ1-6; D is undetermined. This CDR3 spans 12 amino acids. The germline V and J ends were trimmed by 7 bases and 3 bases, with 4 bases remaining between them. Germline V gene data show CDR1 as SNHLY and CDR2 as FYNNEI. The CDR3 sequence: CASTVYNSPLHF. The CDR3 DNA reads TGTGCCAGCACAGTCTATAATTCACCCCTCCACTTT.

This sequence joins TRBV4-3 and TRBJ1-3; D is perhaps TRBD1 (5 bases). CDR3 length equals 16 residues. V gave up 0 bases and J gave up 8 bases, with 17 bases separating them. Germline CDR1 and CDR2: LGHNA and YSLEER. The CDR3 loop reads CASSQEVGWPRDTIYF. In DNA, the CDR3 is TGCGCCAGCAGCCAAGAAGTAGGCTGGCCCAGGGACACCATATATTTT.

In this sample, this clone turned up once. This rearrangement joins TRBV5-1 to TRBJ1-2, with 7 nucleotides matching TRBD1. There are 17 residues in the CDR3. Germline CDR1 and CDR2: SGHRS and YFSETQ. Trimming took 0 bases from V and 5 from J; bases not matched to a gene: 13. CDR3 sequence: CASSLDIVVGQDYGYTF. CDR3 nucleotides: TGCGCCAGCAGCTTGGATATAGTCGTCGGACAGGATTATGGCTACACCTTC.

The chain uses TRBV11-2 and TRBJ1-3; D gene uncertain. Germline V CDR1 and CDR2: SGHAT, FQNNGV. Deletions cut 1 base from V and 4 bases from J, with 5 bases between. CDR3 length: 13 residues. The CDR3 is CASSLVQGNTIYF. For the CDR3, the DNA is TGTGCCAGCAGCTTAGTACAGGGAAACACCATATATTTT. Drawing the rest from reference TRBV11-2 and TRBJ1-3, the complete variable domain is EAGVAQSPRYKIIEKRQSVAFWCNPISGHATLYWYQQILGQGPKLLIQFQNNGVVDDSQLPKDRFSAERLKGVDSTLKIQPAKLEDSAVYLCASSLVQGNTIYFGEGSWLTVV.

To note about this clone: The junction differs from germline at one of its ends, possibly a read error. The V gene is TRBV7-9, the J gene TRBJ1-3; unclear D gene. The CDR3 extends over 15 amino acids. Germline assignment: CDR1 SEHNR and CDR2 FQNEAQ (reference sequence). The CDR3 loop is CSSSEGGNSGNTIYF. CDR3 in DNA: TGTTCCAGCAGCGAGGGAGGAAACTCTGGAAACACCATATATTTT.

The V call is TRBV5-4, the J call TRBJ1-4; D is unclear. This CDR3 has 16 residues. The germline V gene has CDR1 SGHNT and CDR2 YYREEE (reference sequence). V was pared by 0 bases and J by 0 bases, with 9 bases between. The DNA of the CDR3 is TGTGCCAGCAGCTTGGCCGCGAGTGCAACTAATGAAAAACTGTTTTTT. Translated, it gives CASSLAASATNEKLFF. The complete variable domain, with remaining parts taken from reference TRBV5-4 and TRBJ1-4, reads ETGVTQSPTHLIKTRGQQVTLRCSSQSGHNTVSWYQQALGQGPQFIFQYYREEENGRGNFPPRFSGLQFPNYSSELNVNALELDDSALYLCASSLAASATNEKLFFGSGTQLSVL.

The chain has TRBV7-9 and TRBJ2-5; D gene ambiguous. V lost 1 base and J lost 1, with 7 bases in between. CDR3 size: 14 residues. Looked up from germline, CDR1 is SEHNR and CDR2 is FQNEAQ (reference sequence). The CDR3 DNA sequence: TGTGCCAGCAGCTTAGATACTATCCAAGAGACCCAGTACTTC. Encoded protein: CASSLDTIQETQYF.

The chain uses TRBV5-8 and TRBJ1-5; a possible D gene is TRBD1 (5 bases). The CDR3 loop spans 17 amino acids. Between the trimmed V and J ends, which lost 3 bases and 1 base, there was a span of 17 bases. Germline loops: CDR1 SGHTS, CDR2 YDEGEE. Written as DNA, the CDR3 is TGTGCCAGCAGCTCCTCCGGCAGGGTAAGGAGCAATCAGCCCCAGCATTTT. Protein sequence: CASSSSGRVRSNQPQHF.

The chain carries TRBV5-1 and TRBJ2-7, with a possible D match to TRBD1 (6 bases). CDR3 size: 14 residues. Trimming took 3 bases from V and 0 from J, leaving 10 bases between them. The germline V gene has CDR1 SGHRS and CDR2 YFSETQ. CDR3 in amino acids: CASSSGTSSYEQYF. CDR3 nucleotide sequence: TGCGCCAGCAGCTCCGGGACATCCTCCTACGAGCAGTACTTC.

The genes are TRBV2 and TRBJ2-1; 8 bases align to TRBD2. V was pared by 3 bases and J by 2 bases, with 6 bases of the junction left unmatched. The germline CDR1 and CDR2 sequences are SNHLY and FYNNEI. The CDR3 runs 16 residues. CDR3 nucleotide sequence: TGTGCCAGCAGTGAGCCCGAGCGGGGGACCTACAATGAGCAGTTCTTC. It specifies CASSEPERGTYNEQFF.

This clone was picked up one time. The chain recombines TRBV27 with TRBJ1-2; 10 nucleotides agree with TRBD1. Trimming at V came to 5 bases and at J to 4 bases, leaving 13 bases not matched to a gene. This CDR3 has 17 amino acids. Germline V gives CDR1 MNHEY, CDR2 SMNVEV (reference sequence). The CDR3 nucleotides are TGTGCCAGCAGTGATACCGGGACAGGGGCGTCTGGCTATGGCTACACCTTC. This translates into CASSDTGTGASGYGYTF.